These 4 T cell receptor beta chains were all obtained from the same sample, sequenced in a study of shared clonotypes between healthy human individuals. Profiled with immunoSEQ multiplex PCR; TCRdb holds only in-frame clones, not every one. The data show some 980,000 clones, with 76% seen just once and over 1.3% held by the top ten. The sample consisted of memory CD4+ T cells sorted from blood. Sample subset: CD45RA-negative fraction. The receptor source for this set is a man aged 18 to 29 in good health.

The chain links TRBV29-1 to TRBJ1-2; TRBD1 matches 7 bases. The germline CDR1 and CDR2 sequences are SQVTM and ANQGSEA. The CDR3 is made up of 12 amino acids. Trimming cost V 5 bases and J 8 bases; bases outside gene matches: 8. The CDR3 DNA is TGCAGCGTTTCGTCACAGGGGAGCGGCTACACCTTC. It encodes CSVSSQGSGYTF.

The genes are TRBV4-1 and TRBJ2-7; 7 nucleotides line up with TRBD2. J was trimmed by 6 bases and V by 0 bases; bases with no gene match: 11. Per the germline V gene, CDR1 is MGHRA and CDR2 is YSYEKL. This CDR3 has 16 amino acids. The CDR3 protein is CASSQDGRGFYGEQYF. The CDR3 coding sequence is TGCGCCAGCAGCCAAGATGGGAGGGGTTTCTACGGCGAGCAGTACTTC.

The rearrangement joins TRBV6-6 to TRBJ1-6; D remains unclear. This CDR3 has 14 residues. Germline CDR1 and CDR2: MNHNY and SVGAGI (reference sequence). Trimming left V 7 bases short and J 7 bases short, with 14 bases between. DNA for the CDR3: TGTGCCAGCAACCCCACCCAACAGAATTCACCCCTCCACTTT. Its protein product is CASNPTQQNSPLHF.

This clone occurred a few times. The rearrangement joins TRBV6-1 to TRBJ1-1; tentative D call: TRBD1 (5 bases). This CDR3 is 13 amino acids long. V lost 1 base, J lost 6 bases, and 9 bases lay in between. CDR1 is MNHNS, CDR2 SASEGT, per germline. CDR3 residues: CASSEEGRSEAFF. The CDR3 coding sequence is TGTGCCAGCAGTGAAGAGGGACGATCTGAAGCTTTCTTT.